Each of the 26 T cell receptor beta chains below was sequenced from the same sample in a study of cytomegalovirus exposure and HLA in healthy donors. The PCR employed 60 Vbeta primers together with 13 Jbeta primers. Only in-frame clones appear in the TCRdb table, and some are missing; sequencing was by immunoSEQ multiplex PCR. The sample holds around 150,000 clones, 50% to 75% seen once. Sequencing used PBMCs. These receptors originate from a woman aged 55-69 years in good health and CMV-seropositive.

This clone occurred a few times. The chain couples TRBV9 to TRBJ2-7; 11 positions match TRBD2. J gave up 2 bases and V 4 bases, and 2 bases lay outside the gene matches. Germline values: CDR1 SGDLS, CDR2 YYNGEE. The CDR3 consists of 14 residues. CDR3 protein: CASSTGLAAYEQYF. The CDR3 bases are TGTGCCAGCAGCACGGGACTAGCGGCCTACGAGCAGTACTTC.

There are a few counts of this clone. CDR3: CASSYRQGVIAGELFF. CDR3 nucleotide sequence: TGTGCCAGCAGTTACAGACAGGGCGTAATCGCCGGGGAGCTGTTTTTT. The J gene is TRBJ2-2, the V gene TRBV6-5, with 7 bases matching TRBD1. This CDR3 comprises 16 residues. From germline, CDR1 is MNHEY and CDR2 SVGAGI. Losses at the gene ends were 2 bases for V and 6 bases for J; bases not matched to a gene: 9.

J is TRBJ2-7 and V is TRBV7-2; unclear D gene. V was pared by 0 bases and J by 0 bases, with 12 bases between. Per germline, CDR1 SGHTA and CDR2 FQGNSA. The length of the CDR3 is 16 residues. The CDR3 DNA is TGTGCCAGCAGCTTAGCATCCCTAGTAGCCTCCTACGAGCAGTACTTC. Amino acids: CASSLASLVASYEQYF.

This clone was seen more than once but under ten times. The chain recombines TRBV28 with TRBJ2-5, with TRBD2 as a possible D gene (5 bases). Germline V gives CDR1 MDHEN, CDR2 SYDVKM. CDR3 size: 14 residues. Trimming cost V 10 bases and J 5 bases, with 20 bases left between them. The CDR3 is CATVGSANGETQYF. CDR3 nucleotide sequence: TGTGCCACCGTAGGTAGCGCGAACGGGGAGACCCAGTACTTC. The full variable domain, with the rest looked up from reference TRBV28 and TRBJ2-5, is DVKVTQSSRYLVKRTGEKVFLECVQDMDHENMFWYRQDPGLGLRLIYFSYDVKMKEKGDIPEGYSVSREKKERFSLILESASTNQTSMYLCATVGSANGETQYFGPGTRLLVL.

V gene TRBV5-1 combines with J gene TRBJ2-5; D possibly corresponds to TRBD1 (5 bases). The V end lost 0 bases, the J end lost 2 bases, and 11 bases lay between the germline ends. Germline loops: CDR1 SGHRS, CDR2 YFSETQ. The CDR3 loop spans 15 amino acids. This CDR3 reads CASSLDPGPQETQYF. CDR3 in DNA: TGCGCCAGCAGCTTGGATCCAGGGCCGCAAGAGACCCAGTACTTC.

The CDR3: CASSLSQGARKLFF. DNA of the CDR3: TGTGCCAGCAGCTTATCTCAGGGGGCCCGAAAACTGTTTTTT. The rearrangement uses TRBV13 and TRBJ1-4; 8 nucleotides line up with TRBD1. V lost 2 bases to trimming and J lost 10 bases; unmatched junction nucleotides: 6. Germline V gene sequence: CDR1 PRHDT, CDR2 FYEKMQ (reference sequence). The length of the CDR3 is 14 residues.

This rearrangement joins TRBV18 to TRBJ2-1, with 9 bases aligning to TRBD1. From germline, CDR1 is KGHSH and CDR2 LQKENI. The CDR3 has 15 residues. J lost 3 bases, V lost 3 bases, and 3 bases had no gene match. The CDR3 DNA sequence: TGTGCCAGCTCACCGGGGACAGGGTTCTACAATGAGCAGTTCTTC. Translated: CASSPGTGFYNEQFF. Variable domain in full (rest from reference TRBV18 and TRBJ2-1): NAGVMQNPRHLVRRRGQEARLRCSPMKGHSHVYWYRQLPEEGLKFMVYLQKENIIDESGMPKERFSAEFPKEGPSILRIQQVVRGDSAAYFCASSPGTGFYNEQFFGPGTRLTVL.

The gene calls are TRBV19 and TRBJ2-1, with 7 nucleotides matching TRBD2. V shed 11 bases, J shed 5 bases, and the junction held 12 bases outside the gene matches. Germline CDR1 LNHDA, CDR2 SQIVND (reference sequence). This CDR3 contains 14 residues. The CDR3 DNA reads as TGTGCCTCCTACGGGGGGAGGGACCACAATGAGCAGTTCTTC. This gives the protein CASYGGRDHNEQFF.

The V call is TRBV7-2, the J call TRBJ1-3; D call uncertain. V was cut by 5 bases and J by 0 bases, with 14 bases left in between. The CDR3 has 16 residues. From germline, CDR1 is SGHTA and CDR2 FQGNSA. DNA for the CDR3: TGTGCCAGCAGCCCCGGGGAGGGCCGCTCTGGAAACACCATATATTTT. As protein: CASSPGEGRSGNTIYF.

The J gene is TRBJ2-3, the V gene TRBV7-2; 7 nucleotides agree with TRBD2. Germline CDR1 and CDR2: SGHTA and FQGNSA. The CDR3 has 15 amino acids. V lost 2 bases and J lost 9; bases outside the gene matches: 11. CDR3 sequence: CASSLSGGSGGTQYF. The CDR3 nucleotides read TGTGCCAGCAGCTTATCAGGCGGGAGTGGGGGAACGCAGTATTTT.

The chain couples TRBV28 to TRBJ2-1; D possibly corresponds to TRBD1 (5 bases). This CDR3 region has 12 residues. CDR1 and CDR2 (germline): MDHEN, SYDVKM. The germline V and J ends were trimmed by 3 bases and 12 bases, with 12 bases remaining between them. The CDR3 coding sequence is TGTGCCAGCAGTTTGGCTGTTCAGGGGCAGTTCTTC. Encoded protein: CASSLAVQGQFF.

J is TRBJ2-4 and V is TRBV7-2, with 10 nucleotides matching TRBD1. V lost 4 bases to trimming and J lost 8 bases; unmatched junction nucleotides: 8. The CDR3 is 15 residues long. Per germline, CDR1 SGHTA and CDR2 FQGNSA. In DNA form, the CDR3 reads TGTGCCAGCAGCTCGACAGGGGGCGGGATGTACATTCAGTACTTC. Its protein product is CASSSTGGGMYIQYF.

The chain employs TRBV18 and TRBJ2-5; D is ambiguous. V shed 6 bases and J shed 1 base, with 6 bases lying between them. This CDR3 region has 12 residues. Germline V gene sequence: CDR1 KGHSH, CDR2 LQKENI. The CDR3 DNA sequence: TGTGCCAGCTCGCGCCCCCAAGAGACCCAGTACTTC. Its protein is CASSRPQETQYF. The whole variable domain, filled in from reference TRBV18 and TRBJ2-5, reads NAGVMQNPRHLVRRRGQEARLRCSPMKGHSHVYWYRQLPEEGLKFMVYLQKENIIDESGMPKERFSAEFPKEGPSILRIQQVVRGDSAAYFCASSRPQETQYFGPGTRLLVL.

This chain uses TRBV28 with TRBJ2-5; 7 bases are a match to TRBD2. The germline V gene has CDR1 MDHEN and CDR2 SYDVKM. CDR3 length: 15 amino acids. The junction had 11 bases not matched to a gene; V was cut back by 6 bases and J by 4 bases. The CDR3 spells CASRDWEGSAETQYF. DNA for the CDR3: TGTGCCAGCAGGGACTGGGAGGGGAGTGCAGAGACCCAGTACTTC.

The chain has TRBV5-1 and TRBJ2-1, with 7 bases lining up with TRBD2. There are 14 residues in the CDR3. Germline lookup yields CDR1 SGHRS and CDR2 YFSETQ. Losses at the gene ends were 6 bases for V and 6 bases for J; bases not matched to a gene: 9. CDR3 amino acids: CASTGLGGSNEQFF. In DNA, the CDR3 is TGCGCCAGCACCGGACTAGGCGGGTCCAATGAGCAGTTCTTC.

The chain combines TRBV7-6 with TRBJ2-6; 15 positions agree with TRBD2. The CDR3 contains 19 residues. The germline V gene encodes CDR1 SGHVS and CDR2 FNYEAQ. After removal of 4 bases from V and 3 bases from J, the junction contained 7 bases not matched to a gene. The CDR3 DNA follows: TGTGCCAGCAGCTCCACCGGACTAGCGGGAGGGGGTGGGGCCAACGTCCTGACTTTC. Its translation: CASSSTGLAGGGGANVLTF.

The chain recombines TRBV25-1 with TRBJ2-7, with TRBD1 matching over 8 bases. Trimming took 1 base from V and 5 from J; bases not matched to a gene: 4. Per the germline V gene, CDR1 is MGHDK and CDR2 is SYGVNS. The CDR3 contains 14 residues. CDR3 nucleotide sequence: TGTGCCAGCAGTGAATTGGACAGGGCGCACGAGCAGTACTTC. It yields the protein CASSELDRAHEQYF.

The chain carries TRBV13 and TRBJ2-7; TRBD2 matches 11 bases. This CDR3 has 16 residues. The ends lost 5 bases at V and 1 base at J; junction bases unmatched: 7. CDR1 and CDR2 from the germline V gene are PRHDT and FYEKMQ (reference sequence). CDR3 sequence: CASSDMTSGASYEQYF. The DNA of the CDR3 is TGTGCCAGCAGCGATATGACTAGCGGGGCTTCCTACGAGCAGTACTTC.

The gene calls are TRBV4-3 and TRBJ1-4; 8 positions match TRBD1. Trimming at V came to 0 bases and at J to 7 bases, leaving 10 bases not matched to a gene. The CDR3 is 17 residues long. Germline V gene lookup returns CDR1 LGHNA and CDR2 YSLEER. The CDR3 nucleotides are TGCGCCAGCAGCCAAGATGGCCCAGGGGGCGCGTCTGAAAAACTGTTTTTT. Protein sequence: CASSQDGPGGASEKLFF.

There are a few counts of this clone. This chain joins TRBV11-2 and TRBJ2-5, with 7 bases fitting TRBD2. The CDR3 runs to 12 residues. The V segment lost 3 bases and the J segment 6 bases; nucleotides outside the gene matches: 1. The germline V gene has CDR1 SGHAT and CDR2 FQNNGV. The CDR3 coding sequence is TGTGCCAGCAGCTTCGGGGGGAAGACCCAGTACTTC. Protein product: CASSFGGKTQYF.

A remark on this clone: Other DNA variants within this sample encode the same CDR3. The J gene is TRBJ2-7, the V gene TRBV5-4; D perhaps matches TRBD1 (6 bases). V gave up 0 bases and J gave up 0 bases, with 10 bases separating them. This CDR3 has 15 residues. Germline V CDR1 and CDR2: SGHNT, YYREEE (reference sequence). CDR3 nucleotide sequence: TGTGCCAGCAGCTTGGGCAGGGGCAACTCCTACGAGCAGTACTTC. Protein product: CASSLGRGNSYEQYF. Together with reference TRBV5-4 and TRBJ2-7, the CDR3 gives the full variable domain: ETGVTQSPTHLIKTRGQQVTLRCSSQSGHNTVSWYQQALGQGPQFIFQYYREEENGRGNFPPRFSGLQFPNYSSELNVNALELDDSALYLCASSLGRGNSYEQYFGPGTRLTVT.

The J gene is TRBJ1-1, the V gene TRBV7-2; D gene unclear. V was shortened by 1 base and J by 4 bases, with 13 bases between the two germline ends. The CDR3 has 15 residues. Germline loops: CDR1 SGHTA, CDR2 FQGNSA. As DNA, the CDR3 is TGTGCCAGCAGCTTAGTTAATTCCCGAGCCACTGAAGCTTTCTTT. It is translated as CASSLVNSRATEAFF.

V is TRBV9 and J is TRBJ2-1; 14 bases align to TRBD2. Trimming removed 4 bases from V and 16 bases from J; junction bases left unmatched: 7. Germline V CDR1 and CDR2: SGDLS, YYNGEE. CDR3 length: 13 residues. Written as DNA, the CDR3 is TGTGCCAGCAGCTCGGGACTAGCGGGGGACCTATTCTTC. Translated: CASSSGLAGDLFF.

The V and J genes are TRBV7-2 and TRBJ1-2, with D possibly matching TRBD1 (5 bases). CDR3 length equals 16 residues. The ends were cut back, 1 base at V and 5 bases at J, with 17 bases in the middle. The germline V gene encodes CDR1 SGHTA and CDR2 FQGNSA. CDR3 protein: CASSLDGAGMGYGYTF. The CDR3 DNA sequence: TGTGCCAGCAGCTTAGATGGGGCAGGGATGGGGTATGGCTACACCTTC.

This clone appeared a few times. The chain uses TRBV11-1 and TRBJ2-7; tentatively, D is TRBD2 (6 bases). CDR1 is SGHAT and CDR2 is FQDESV in the germline V gene (reference sequence). V dropped 4 bases and J dropped 3 bases, with 16 bases sitting between them. The CDR3 loop spans 15 amino acids. The CDR3 nucleotides are TGTGCCAGCAGCTACCAGGCTAGCGCAAGCTACGAGCAGTACTTC. Residues: CASSYQASASYEQYF.

The rearrangement uses TRBV7-9 and TRBJ2-5; D may be TRBD1 (5 bases). The DNA end favors TRBJ2-7, so the J call may be wrong. Germline-derived CDR1 and CDR2 are SEHNR and FQNEAQ (reference sequence). This CDR3 region has 14 residues. As DNA, the CDR3 is TGTGCCAGCAGCTTTAAGACAGCCTCCGGCGAGCAGTACTTC. It yields the protein CASSFKTASGEQYF.